The present T cell receptor (beta chain) was sequenced within a study of long-term antiretroviral therapy in people with HIV. Findings and caveats of the study: The study lacked data on ART adherence, viral resistance or therapy changes. Despite increasing after ART, diversity remained lower than that of transplant donor controls. Control repertoires displayed wider CDR3 length ranges than the HIV repertoires. The clones with expansion before ART were dominant in the repertoire at all time points.

Survey-level immunoSEQ v3.0 assays were run. TCRdb's table, derived via immunoSEQ multiplex PCR, lists solely in-frame clones and lacks some. The data show 27,000 or so clones, roughly 85% seen once. V was clipped by 3 bases and J by 9 bases, with 18 bases between them. The CDR3 contains 14 residues. Per germline, CDR1 KGHSH and CDR2 LQKENI. About this clone itself: The target antigen is unknown.

The source was unsorted PBMCs, collected 0.8 years before starting antiretroviral therapy. This chain uses TRBV18 with TRBJ2-7; D possibly matches TRBD1 or TRBD2 (5 bases each). This sequence was found in a man between 18 and 29 years old with HIV. CDR3 loop: CASSPPGTVVGQYF. The CDR3 nucleotides are TGTGCCAGCTCACCCCCCGGGACGGTGGTGGGGCAGTACTTC.